The 8 T cell receptor beta chains below all came from one sample that was sequenced in a study of blood T cell repertoires in COVID-19. Assay used: immunoSEQ multiplex PCR; TCRdb lists only in-frame clones, some missing. The data show fewer than 700,000 clones, about 89% seen once. The sequencing sample was made of peripheral blood. These receptors all come from a woman aged 45-65 years with COVID-19, enrolled during active disease.

Only one count was recorded for this clone. The chain combines TRBV27 with TRBJ2-5; no clear D gene. Germline-derived CDR1 and CDR2 are MNHEY and SMNVEV (reference sequence). The V gene lost 5 bases and the J gene lost 5 bases, with 9 bases spanning the gap. The length of the CDR3 is 12 residues. The CDR3 here is CASSPFGETQYF. CDR3 sequence (DNA): TGTGCCAGCAGTCCCTTCGGGGAGACCCAGTACTTC.

This clone was counted a single time. The chain employs TRBV29-1 and TRBJ2-1; D remains ambiguous. V was trimmed by 6 bases and J by 3 bases, leaving 12 bases between them. The V gene's germline CDR1 is SQVTM and CDR2 ANQGSEA. The CDR3 has 13 residues. CDR3 in DNA: TGCAGCGTAGATGGAGAAAACTACAATGAGCAGTTCTTC. Translated, it gives CSVDGENYNEQFF.

The chain carries TRBV2 and TRBJ1-4, with D tentatively TRBD1 (5 bases). Germline V gene sequence: CDR1 SNHLY, CDR2 FYNNEI. The V and J ends lost 6 bases and 3 bases respectively, with 5 bases between them. The length of the CDR3 is 12 residues. The CDR3 reads CASRGPNEKLFF. The DNA of the CDR3 is TGTGCCAGCAGGGGGCCTAATGAAAAACTGTTTTTT.

This chain connects TRBV3-1 (or the pseudogene TRBV3-2) to TRBJ2-3; D may be TRBD2 (7 bases). This CDR3 has 14 amino acids. Germline-derived CDR1 and CDR2 are LGHDT and YNNKEL (reference sequence). The ends were cut back, 3 bases at V and 1 base at J, with 8 bases in the middle. CDR3 region: CASSHGGRTDTQYF. The CDR3 DNA sequence: TGTGCCAGCAGCCACGGGGGGCGCACAGATACGCAGTATTTT.

The V call is TRBV9, the J call TRBJ2-1, with 9 positions matching TRBD1. CDR1 is SGDLS, CDR2 YYNGEE, per germline. With 1 base clipped from V and 7 bases from J, the junction kept 6 bases outside the gene matches. CDR3 length: 15 residues. The chain's CDR3 is CASSVSGQGINEQFF. CDR3 coding DNA: TGTGCCAGCAGCGTATCCGGACAGGGGATTAATGAGCAGTTCTTC.

The chain is built from TRBV19 and TRBJ1-2, with TRBD1 identical over 8 bases. Germline trimming cut 5 bases from V and 5 bases from J; bases unmatched to any gene: 16. CDR1 LNHDA and CDR2 SQIVND come from the germline V gene (reference sequence). The CDR3 sequence is 17 residues long. The CDR3 DNA sequence: TGTGCCAGTAGTCCCCCGTTTGGGCAGGGGGCTGGTTATGGCTACACCTTC. Translating it yields CASSPPFGQGAGYGYTF.

The rearrangement uses TRBV7-9 and TRBJ1-6; 8 bases match TRBD1. This CDR3 comprises 15 residues. CDR1 and CDR2 from the germline V gene are SEHNR and FQNEAQ (reference sequence). J lost 5 bases, V lost 5 bases, and 5 bases had no gene match. This CDR3 is CASSTTQGDNSPLHF. The CDR3 DNA reads TGTGCCAGCAGCACCACACAGGGGGATAATTCACCCCTCCACTTT.

This chain joins TRBV4-1 and TRBJ2-2, with a possible D match to TRBD2 (6 bases). CDR1 and CDR2 from the germline V gene are MGHRA and YSYEKL. V lost 5 bases, J lost 1 base, and 14 bases lay in between. The CDR3 contains 16 residues. The DNA of the CDR3 is TGCGCCAGCAGCAGTTGGATGGGACTGAACACCGGGGAGCTGTTTTTT. Its protein product is CASSSWMGLNTGELFF.